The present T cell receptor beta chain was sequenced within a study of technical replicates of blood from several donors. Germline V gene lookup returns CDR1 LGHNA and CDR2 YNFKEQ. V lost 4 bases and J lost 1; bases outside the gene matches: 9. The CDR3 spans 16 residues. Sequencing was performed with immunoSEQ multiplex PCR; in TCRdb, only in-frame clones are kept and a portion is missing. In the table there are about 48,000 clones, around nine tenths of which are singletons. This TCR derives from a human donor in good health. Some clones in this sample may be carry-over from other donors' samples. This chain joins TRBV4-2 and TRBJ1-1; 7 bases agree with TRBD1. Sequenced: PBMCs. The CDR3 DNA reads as TGTGCCAGCAGCCCTGTGGGTGGGACAGCGAACACTGAAGCTTTCTTT. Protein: CASSPVGGTANTEAFF.